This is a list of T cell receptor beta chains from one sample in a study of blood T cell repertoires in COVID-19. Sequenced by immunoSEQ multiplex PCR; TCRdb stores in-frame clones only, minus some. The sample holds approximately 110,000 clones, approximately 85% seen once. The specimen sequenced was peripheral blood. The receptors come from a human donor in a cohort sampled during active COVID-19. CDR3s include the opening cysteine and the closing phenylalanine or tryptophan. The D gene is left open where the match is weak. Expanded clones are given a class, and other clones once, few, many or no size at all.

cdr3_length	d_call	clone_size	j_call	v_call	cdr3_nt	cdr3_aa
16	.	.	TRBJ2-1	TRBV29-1	TGCAGCGTTGATAAAGAGGGGGGACAGAGCTACAATGAGCAGTTCTTC	CSVDKEGGQSYNEQFF
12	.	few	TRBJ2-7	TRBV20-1	TGCAGTGCTAGTACAGACTCCTACGAGCAGTACTTC	CSASTDSYEQYF
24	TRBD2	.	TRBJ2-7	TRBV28	TGTGCCAGCAGTCCCCCCCCCGGGACTAGCGGGAGTGGAGGGGTGTCGGCGAACCTTTACGAGCAGTACTTC	CASSPPPGTSGSGGVSANLYEQYF
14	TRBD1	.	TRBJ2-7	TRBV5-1	TGCGCCAGCAGCTTGGAGGGACAGGAAAACGAGCAGTACTTC	CASSLEGQENEQYF
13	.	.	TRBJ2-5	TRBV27	TGTGCCAGCAGTTCCCGCAGGGCAGAGACCCAGTACTTC	CASSSRRAETQYF
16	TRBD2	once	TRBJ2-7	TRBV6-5	TGTGCCAGCAGTTTGATCCCTAGCGGGAGTCCCTACGAGCAGTACTTC	CASSLIPSGSPYEQYF
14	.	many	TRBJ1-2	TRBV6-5	TGTGCCAGCAGTTACCAGGGTGTAGGATATGGCTACACCTTC	CASSYQGVGYGYTF
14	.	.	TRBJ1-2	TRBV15	TGTGCCACCAGCAGAGAGGGCAGTAACTATGGCTACACCTTC	CATSREGSNYGYTF
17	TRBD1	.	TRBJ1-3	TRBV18	TGTGCCAGCTCCCCGACAGGGGGCCAGAGCTCTGGAAACACCATATATTTT	CASSPTGGQSSGNTIYF
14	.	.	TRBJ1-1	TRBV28	TGTGCCAGCAGGCAGAGACACCGGAACACTGAAGCTTTCTTT	CASRQRHRNTEAFF
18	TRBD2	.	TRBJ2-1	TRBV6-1	TGTGCCAGCAGTGAAATTTGGCTAGCGGGATTTCGGTACAATGAGCAGTTCTTC	CASSEIWLAGFRYNEQFF
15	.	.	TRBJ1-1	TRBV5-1	TGCGCCAGCAGCTTCCCTAATGAGGGTGGGACTGAAGCTTTCTTT	CASSFPNEGGTEAFF
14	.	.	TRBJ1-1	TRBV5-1	TGCGCCAGCAGCTTGGGGGAGTCGGGCGCTGAAGCTTTCTTT	CASSLGESGAEAFF
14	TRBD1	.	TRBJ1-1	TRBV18	TGTGCCAGCTCACTGACAGGGGGGCACACTGAAGCTTTCTTT	CASSLTGGHTEAFF
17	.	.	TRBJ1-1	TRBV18	TGTGCCAGCTCACCACGTCCCGGGACACCGGAGAACACTGAAGCTTTCTTT	CASSPRPGTPENTEAFF
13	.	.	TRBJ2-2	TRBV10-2	TGCGCCAGCACCCGGGGGGCCTACGAGGAGCTGTTTTTT	CASTRGAYEELFF
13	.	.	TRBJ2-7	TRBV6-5	TGTGCCAGCAGTTACTCGAGGAAACACGAGCAGTACTTC	CASSYSRKHEQYF
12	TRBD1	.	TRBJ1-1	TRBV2	TGTGCCAGCAGGAGGGCAGGGGGAGAAGCTTTCTTT	CASRRAGGEAFF
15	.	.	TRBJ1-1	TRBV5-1	TGCGCCAGCAGCTTCATTTGGGGGCAAGGGACTGAAGCTTTCTTT	CASSFIWGQGTEAFF
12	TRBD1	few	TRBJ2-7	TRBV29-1	TGCAGCGTGGGACAGGGGTCCTACGAGCAGTACTTC	CSVGQGSYEQYF
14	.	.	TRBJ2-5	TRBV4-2	TGTGCCAGCAGCCAGCGGGACTACCAAGAGACCCAGTACTTC	CASSQRDYQETQYF
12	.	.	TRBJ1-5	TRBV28	TGTGCCAGCAATTCTCCGAATCAGCCCCAGCATTTT	CASNSPNQPQHF
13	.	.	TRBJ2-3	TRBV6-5	TGTGCCAGTGCTTTGCTAAACACAGATACGCAGTATTTT	CASALLNTDTQYF
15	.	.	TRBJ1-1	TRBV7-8	TGTGCCAGCAGCCCCCCAGGGGTTGGGGGCACTGAAGCTTTCTTT	CASSPPGVGGTEAFF
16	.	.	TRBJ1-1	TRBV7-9	TGTGCCAGCAGCTCACAAAGACAGCCCTGGGACACTGAAGCTTTCTTT	CASSSQRQPWDTEAFF
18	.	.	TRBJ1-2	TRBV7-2	TGTGCCAGCAGCCCCCGCAGTACCGACGGGGGGGCTAACTATGGCTACACCTTC	CASSPRSTDGGANYGYTF
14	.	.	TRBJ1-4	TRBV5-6	TGTGCCAGCAGCCTTACACCAACTAATGAAAAACTGTTTTTT	CASSLTPTNEKLFF
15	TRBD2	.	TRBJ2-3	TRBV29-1	TGCAGCGTTCTCCTAGCGGGGGGCTACACAGATACGCAGTATTTT	CSVLLAGGYTDTQYF
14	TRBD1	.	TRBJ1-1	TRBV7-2	TGTGCCAGCAGCTTAGCCGGGACAGTGACTGAAGCTTTCTTT	CASSLAGTVTEAFF